This T cell receptor (beta chain) was documented in a study of cytomegalovirus exposure and HLA in healthy donors. Whole-study results and caveats: Cytomegalovirus status was reportedly diagnosed by the classifier with high specificity and sensitivity.

Trimming shortened V by 4 bases and J by 0 bases, and 12 bases separated the two germline ends. Germline-derived CDR1 and CDR2 are MDHEN and SYDVKM. The CDR3 runs to 15 residues. Comments on this clone: Antigen specificity is unknown.

Using immunoSEQ multiplex PCR, the repertoire was profiled, and TCRdb retains in-frame clones only, with some absent. The sample contains 200,000 to 300,000 clones, about 90% of which appear only once. The genes are TRBV28 and TRBJ1-1, with D possibly TRBD1 on 5 matching bases. The receptor was derived from a woman in her twenties or thirties in good health and CMV-seronegative. Sequencing was done on a sample of PBMCs. CDR3 residues: CASSSLGRLNTEAFF. Here the CDR3 DNA reads TGTGCCAGCAGTTCCCTGGGACGGTTGAACACTGAAGCTTTCTTT. The full variable domain, with the rest looked up from reference TRBV28 and TRBJ1-1, is DVKVTQSSRYLVKRTGEKVFLECVQDMDHENMFWYRQDPGLGLRLIYFSYDVKMKEKGDIPEGYSVSREKKERFSLILESASTNQTSMYLCASSSLGRLNTEAFFGQGTRLTVV.